A single sample gave rise to the 18 T cell receptor beta chains below, sequenced in a study of T-cell reconstitution after alpha-beta-depleted transplantation in children. Preparation of the TCRbeta library involved a method that used unique molecular identifiers. TCRdb redid the calling of the PCR reads with MiXCR, one entry per CDR3 protein. The sample holds about a million distinct CDR3 sequences, roughly 29% seen once. This material consisted of PBMCs, mostly from graft donor cells, taken 360 days after TCRalphabeta/CD19-depleted stem cell transplant. The receptor source for this set is a boy in the first two years of life who had a stem cell transplant for SCID, so the T cells may come from the graft donor.

This clonotype was observed a few times. The chain links TRBV6-2 or TRBV6-3 to TRBJ1-1; D is ambiguous. Trimming shortened V by 5 bases and J by 4 bases, and 17 bases separated the two germline ends. This CDR3 spans 15 amino acids. CDR1 is MNHEY and CDR2 is SVGEGT in the germline V gene. Here the CDR3 reads CASSETYKGRTEAFF. The DNA of the CDR3 is TGTGCCAGCAGTGAGACCTACAAGGGTCGCACTGAAGCTTTCTTT.

The rearrangement uses TRBV12-3 or TRBV12-4 and TRBJ2-5; D gene ambiguous. V lost 5 bases to trimming and J lost 7 bases, with 11 bases between them. This CDR3 has 12 amino acids. CDR3: CASSLFTGTQYF. For the CDR3, the DNA is TGTGCCAGCAGTCTGTTTACGGGGACCCAGTACTTC.

The rearrangement uses TRBV7-9 and TRBJ2-5; D unclear. CDR3 length equals 11 residues. Per the germline V gene, CDR1 is SEHNR and CDR2 is FQNEAQ (reference sequence). The V gene lost 3 bases and the J gene lost 10 bases, with 9 bases spanning the gap. CDR3 in amino acids: CASSLGQFQYF. CDR3 DNA sequence: TGTGCCAGCAGCTTGGGTCAGTTCCAGTACTTC.

This clonotype was found a few times. The V gene is TRBV6-1, the J gene TRBJ1-5, with 8 positions matching TRBD1. The ends lost 3 bases at V and 9 bases at J; junction bases unmatched: 7. The CDR3 covers 14 residues. CDR1 is MNHNS and CDR2 is SASEGT in the germline V gene. The CDR3 sequence is CASSEDRVGVPQHF. For the CDR3, the DNA is TGTGCCAGCAGTGAGGACAGGGTTGGTGTGCCCCAGCATTTT.

CDR3 DNA sequence: TGTGCCAGCAGTACCGGGAGGGGGATCGTTGGCAATCAGCCCCAGCATTTT. It yields the protein CASSTGRGIVGNQPQHF. The V gene is TRBV12-3 or TRBV12-4, the J gene TRBJ1-5; weak D call: TRBD1 (6 bases). Trimming removed 5 bases from V and 2 bases from J, with 19 bases in between. The CDR3 length is 17 residues.

This clonotype has a handful of counts. The rearrangement uses TRBV7-2 and TRBJ1-2; 8 nucleotides line up with TRBD1. Germline V lookup: CDR1 SGHTA, CDR2 FQGNSA. V was clipped by 5 bases and J by 0 bases; unmatched bases: 8. The CDR3 length is 16 residues. The CDR3 reads CASSPTPTGANYGYTF. The DNA of the CDR3 is TGTGCCAGCAGCCCAACACCGACAGGGGCTAACTATGGCTACACCTTC.

This chain links TRBV20-1 with TRBJ2-3; 7 nucleotides line up with TRBD1. After removal of 2 bases from V and 0 bases from J, the junction contained 8 bases not matched to a gene. There are 16 residues in the CDR3. From germline, CDR1 is DFQATT and CDR2 SNEGSKA (reference sequence). This CDR3 reads CSARTGTVHSTDTQYF. Written as DNA, the CDR3 is TGCAGTGCTAGAACGGGGACAGTCCATAGCACAGATACGCAGTATTTT.

Concerning this clonotype: Because it lacks the conserved phenylalanine or tryptophan at the end, this CDR3 is likely a read error. It is unclear where the CDR3 begins or ends on the DNA, so no DNA is shown, and the CDR3 is as TCRdb lists it. The gene calls are TRBV7-9 and TRBJ2-3; the table assigns TRBD2, which was not confirmed against the DNA. The CDR3 is made up of 11 amino acids, end residues included. CDR1 and CDR2 from the germline V gene are SEHNR and FQNEAQ (reference sequence). The CDR3 here is CASSPLQRLLV.

The chain joins TRBV5-1 to TRBJ2-7; TRBD2 is a possible D gene (7 bases). V lost 3 bases and J 3 bases, leaving 13 bases between the germline ends. The CDR3 loop spans 14 amino acids. Per the germline V gene, CDR1 is SGHRS and CDR2 is YFSETQ. The CDR3, as DNA: TGCGCCAGCAGCTCTCAAGGGGGGGACTACGAGCAGTACTTC. Its protein is CASSSQGGDYEQYF.

This clonotype came up a few times. V gene TRBV20-1 combines with J gene TRBJ1-1, with 7 bases that match TRBD1. Trimming cost V 1 base and J 0 bases; bases outside gene matches: 8. The germline V gene encodes CDR1 DFQATT and CDR2 SNEGSKA (reference sequence). The CDR3 totals 16 residues. The CDR3, as DNA: TGCAGTGCTAGAGTACCGGGACAGCTGATGAACACTGAAGCTTTCTTT. Protein product: CSARVPGQLMNTEAFF.

The rearrangement links TRBV7-2 to TRBJ2-4, with D perhaps being TRBD1 or TRBD2 (6 bases each). Trimming took 4 bases from V and 7 from J, leaving 17 bases between them. CDR3 size: 15 residues. Germline CDR1 reads SGHTA; CDR2 reads FQGNSA. CDR3 sequence reads: CASSSGGSRGNIQYF. CDR3 nucleotides: TGTGCCAGCAGCTCCGGAGGGAGTAGGGGGAACATTCAGTACTTC.

This sequence joins TRBV7-9 and TRBJ2-3; D unclear. V lost 4 bases to trimming and J lost 2 bases, with 10 bases between them. There are 14 residues in the CDR3. Germline CDR1 is SEHNR and CDR2 is FQNEAQ (reference sequence). The CDR3 nucleotides read TGTGCCAGCAGCTCCCTTGCGGACACAGATACGCAGTATTTT. Protein: CASSSLADTDTQYF.

On this clonotype: Germline is not matched at one junction end, which may reflect a read error. The gene calls are TRBV14 and TRBJ1-1; D unresolved. This CDR3 comprises 15 residues. The germline V gene encodes CDR1 SGHDN and CDR2 FVKESK. For the CDR3, the DNA is TGTGCCAGCAGCCAAGGAGGCAGGCCCTACACTGAGGCTTTCTTT. Translation: CASSQGGRPYTEAFF.

Regarding this clonotype: The junction differs from germline at one of its ends, possibly a read error. This chain uses TRBV7-9 with TRBJ2-7; 7 bases align to TRBD2. The CDR3 totals 11 residues. Germline V gene lookup returns CDR1 SEHNR and CDR2 FQNEAQ (reference sequence). DNA of the CDR3: TGTGCCAGCAGCCTAAGCGGGGCCGGCGGTTTC. Protein product: CASSLSGAGGF.

The genes are TRBV30 and TRBJ2-7, with D perhaps given as TRBD1 or TRBD2 (5 bases each). V lost 0 bases to trimming and J lost 6 bases, with 18 bases between them. Germline V gene sequence: CDR1 GTSNPN, CDR2 SVGIG (reference sequence). CDR3 length equals 15 residues. CDR3 coding DNA: TGTGCCTGGAGTGTACCGGGGCGAATCCTATCCGAGCAGTACTTC. This encodes CAWSVPGRILSEQYF.

The J gene is TRBJ2-1, the V gene TRBV29-1, with 10 bases fitting TRBD2. Germline V CDR1 and CDR2: SQVTM, ANQGSEA. The V and J ends lost 6 bases and 5 bases, in that order; junction bases with no gene match: 13. The CDR3 extends over 16 amino acids. The CDR3 DNA sequence: TGCAGCGTCCCGAAGGGTAGGCTAGCGGGGGACAATGAGCAGTTCTTC. It specifies CSVPKGRLAGDNEQFF.

The chain links TRBV20-1 to TRBJ2-5; D gene uncertain. The CDR3 runs 13 residues. V lost 6 bases, J lost 5 bases, and 16 bases lay in between. From germline, CDR1 is DFQATT and CDR2 SNEGSKA (reference sequence). The CDR3 DNA reads TGCAGTGCCCTCGGACCCGTGGGGGAGACCCAGTACTTC. It codes for CSALGPVGETQYF.

The CDR3 protein is CASRPGQPSYEQYF. The CDR3 bases are TGTGCCAGCAGACCGGGACAGCCGTCCTACGAGCAGTACTTC. The chain combines TRBV2 with TRBJ2-7, with 7 bases fitting TRBD1. The junction had 6 bases not matched to a gene; V was cut back by 6 bases and J by 1 base. Germline lookup yields CDR1 SNHLY and CDR2 FYNNEI. The CDR3 runs to 14 residues.